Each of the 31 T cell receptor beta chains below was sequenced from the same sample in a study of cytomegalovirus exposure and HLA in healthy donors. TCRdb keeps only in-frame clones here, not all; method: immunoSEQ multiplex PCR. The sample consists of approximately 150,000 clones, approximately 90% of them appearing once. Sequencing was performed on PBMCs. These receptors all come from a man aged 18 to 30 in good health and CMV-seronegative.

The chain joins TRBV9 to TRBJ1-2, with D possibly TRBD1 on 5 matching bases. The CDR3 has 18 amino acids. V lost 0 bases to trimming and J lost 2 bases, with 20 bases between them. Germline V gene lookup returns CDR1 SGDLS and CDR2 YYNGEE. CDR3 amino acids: CASSVGPDSPVINYGYTF. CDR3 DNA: TGTGCCAGCAGCGTAGGTCCTGACAGCCCCGTTATAAACTATGGCTACACCTTC.

CDR3 nucleotide sequence: TGTGCCAGCACTCCCCCCGGGAGGGTTGAGACCCAGTACTTC. Translation gives CASTPPGRVETQYF. V gene TRBV6-1 combines with J gene TRBJ2-5; the match to TRBD2 covers 8 bases. The germline CDR1 and CDR2 sequences are MNHNS and SASEGT. There are 14 residues in the CDR3. With V trimmed by 7 bases and J by 5 bases, 9 bases remained unmatched.

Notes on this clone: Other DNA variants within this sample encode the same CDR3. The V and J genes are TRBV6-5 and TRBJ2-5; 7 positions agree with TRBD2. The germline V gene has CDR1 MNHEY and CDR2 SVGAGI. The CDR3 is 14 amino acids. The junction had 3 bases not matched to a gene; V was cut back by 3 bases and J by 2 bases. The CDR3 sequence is CASSYSGGQETQYF. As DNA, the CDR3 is TGTGCCAGCAGTTATTCGGGAGGACAAGAGACCCAGTACTTC.

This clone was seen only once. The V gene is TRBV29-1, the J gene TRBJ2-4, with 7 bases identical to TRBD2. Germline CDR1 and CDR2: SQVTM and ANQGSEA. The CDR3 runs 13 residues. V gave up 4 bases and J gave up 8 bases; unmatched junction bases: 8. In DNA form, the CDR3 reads TGCAGCGTTGGCTTCGGCGGGGGAGACATTCAGTACTTC. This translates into CSVGFGGGDIQYF.

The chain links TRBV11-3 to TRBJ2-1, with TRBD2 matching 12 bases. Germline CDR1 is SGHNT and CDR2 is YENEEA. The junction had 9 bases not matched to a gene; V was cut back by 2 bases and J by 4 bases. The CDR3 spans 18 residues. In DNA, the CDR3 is TGTGCCAGCAGCTTACCGACTAGCGGGAGTGTAGGATACAATGAGCAGTTCTTC. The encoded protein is CASSLPTSGSVGYNEQFF.

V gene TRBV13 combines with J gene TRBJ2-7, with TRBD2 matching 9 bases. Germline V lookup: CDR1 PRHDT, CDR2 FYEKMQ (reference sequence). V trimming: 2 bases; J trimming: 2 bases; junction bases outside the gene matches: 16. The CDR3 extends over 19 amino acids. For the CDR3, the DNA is TGTGCCAGCAGCTTACGCGCGGGCGGGAGGGCTCCCCGACCCTACGAGCAGTACGTC. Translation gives CASSLRAGGRAPRPYEQYV.

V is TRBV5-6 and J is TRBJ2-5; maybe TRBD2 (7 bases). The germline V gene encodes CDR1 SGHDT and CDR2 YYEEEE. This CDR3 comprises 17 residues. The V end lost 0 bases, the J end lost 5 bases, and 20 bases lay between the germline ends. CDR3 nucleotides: TGTGCCAGCAGCTTGGTCGGGGGGCCAAACTTTAGGGAGACCCAGTACTTC. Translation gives CASSLVGGPNFRETQYF.

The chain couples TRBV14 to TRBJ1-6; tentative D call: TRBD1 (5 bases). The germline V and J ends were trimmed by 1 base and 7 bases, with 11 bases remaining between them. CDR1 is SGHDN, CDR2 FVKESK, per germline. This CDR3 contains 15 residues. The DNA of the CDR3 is TGTGCCAGCAGCCAAGGGGGGGACTTCAATTCACCCCTCCACTTT. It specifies CASSQGGDFNSPLHF.

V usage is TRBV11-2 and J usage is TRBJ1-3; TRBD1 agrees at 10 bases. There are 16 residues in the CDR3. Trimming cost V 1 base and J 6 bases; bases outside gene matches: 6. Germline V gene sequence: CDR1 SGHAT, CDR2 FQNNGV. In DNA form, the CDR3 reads TGTGCCAGCAGCTTAGGATGGGGACAGGGGTTAAACACCATATATTTT. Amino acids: CASSLGWGQGLNTIYF. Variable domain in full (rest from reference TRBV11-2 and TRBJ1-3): EAGVAQSPRYKIIEKRQSVAFWCNPISGHATLYWYQQILGQGPKLLIQFQNNGVVDDSQLPKDRFSAERLKGVDSTLKIQPAKLEDSAVYLCASSLGWGQGLNTIYFGEGSWLTVV.

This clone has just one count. The CDR3 is CASSFPTGNYGYTF. The CDR3 bases are TGTGCCAGCAGTTTTCCGACGGGGAATTATGGCTACACCTTC. The rearrangement links TRBV6-5 to TRBJ1-2, with D unresolved. The CDR3 has 14 amino acids. Germline V lookup: CDR1 MNHEY, CDR2 SVGAGI. Trimming left V 4 bases short and J 5 bases short, with 14 bases between.

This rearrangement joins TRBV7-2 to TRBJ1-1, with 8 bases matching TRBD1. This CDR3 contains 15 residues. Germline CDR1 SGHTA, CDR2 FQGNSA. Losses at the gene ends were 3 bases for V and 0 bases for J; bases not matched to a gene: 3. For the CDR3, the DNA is TGTGCCAGCAGCTTTGGACAGGGCCTGAACACTGAAGCTTTCTTT. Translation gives CASSFGQGLNTEAFF.

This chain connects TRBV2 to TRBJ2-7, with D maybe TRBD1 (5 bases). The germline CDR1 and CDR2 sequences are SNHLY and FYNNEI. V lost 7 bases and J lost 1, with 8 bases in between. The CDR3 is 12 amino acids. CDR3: CASKDISYEQYV. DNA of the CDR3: TGTGCCAGCAAGGACATTTCCTACGAGCAGTACGTC.

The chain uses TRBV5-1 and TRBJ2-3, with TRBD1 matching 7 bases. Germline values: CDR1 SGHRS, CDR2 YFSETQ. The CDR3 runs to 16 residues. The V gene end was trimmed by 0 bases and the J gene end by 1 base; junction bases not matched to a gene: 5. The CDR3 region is CASSLERGQGTDTQYF. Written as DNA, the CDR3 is TGCGCCAGCAGCTTGGAGAGGGGGCAAGGCACAGATACGCAGTATTTT.

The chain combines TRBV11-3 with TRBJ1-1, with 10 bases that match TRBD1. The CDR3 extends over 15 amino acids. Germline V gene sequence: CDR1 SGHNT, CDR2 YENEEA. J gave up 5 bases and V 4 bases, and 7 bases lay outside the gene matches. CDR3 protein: CASSSRQGARTEAFF. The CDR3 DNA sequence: TGTGCCAGCAGCTCCCGACAGGGGGCACGTACTGAAGCTTTCTTT.

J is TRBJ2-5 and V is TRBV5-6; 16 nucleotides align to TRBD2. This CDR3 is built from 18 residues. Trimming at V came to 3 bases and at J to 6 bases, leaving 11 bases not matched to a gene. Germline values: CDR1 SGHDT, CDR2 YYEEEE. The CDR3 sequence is CASSYPGLAGGPGKTQYF. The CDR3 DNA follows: TGTGCCAGCAGCTACCCGGGACTAGCGGGAGGGCCGGGTAAGACCCAGTACTTC.

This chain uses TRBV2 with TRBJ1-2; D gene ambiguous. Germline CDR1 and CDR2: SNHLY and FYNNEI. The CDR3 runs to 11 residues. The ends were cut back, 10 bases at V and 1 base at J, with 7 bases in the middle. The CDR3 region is CANQVNYGYTF. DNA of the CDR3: TGTGCCAACCAGGTTAACTATGGCTACACCTTC.

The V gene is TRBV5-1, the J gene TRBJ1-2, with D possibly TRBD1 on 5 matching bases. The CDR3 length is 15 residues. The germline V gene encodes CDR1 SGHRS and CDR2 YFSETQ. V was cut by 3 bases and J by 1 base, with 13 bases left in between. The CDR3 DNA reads TGCGCCAGCAGCTCCATTTCAGGGCTTAACTATGGCTACACCTTC. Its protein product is CASSSISGLNYGYTF.

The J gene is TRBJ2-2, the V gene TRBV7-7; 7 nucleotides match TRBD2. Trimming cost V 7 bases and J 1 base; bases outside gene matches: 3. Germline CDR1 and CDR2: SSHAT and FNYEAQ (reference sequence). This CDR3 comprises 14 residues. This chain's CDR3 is CASKASGNTGELFF. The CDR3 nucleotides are TGTGCCAGCAAGGCTAGCGGGAACACCGGGGAGCTGTTTTTT.

CDR3 in DNA: TGCGCCAGCAGCCATGGGAGGGTGAATGAGCAGTTCTTC. Its protein product is CASSHGRVNEQFF. This chain links TRBV4-3 with TRBJ2-1; 7 nucleotides agree with TRBD2. This CDR3 region has 13 residues. Germline V gene data show CDR1 as LGHNA and CDR2 as YSLEER. The V and J ends lost 3 bases and 7 bases, in that order; junction bases with no gene match: 3.

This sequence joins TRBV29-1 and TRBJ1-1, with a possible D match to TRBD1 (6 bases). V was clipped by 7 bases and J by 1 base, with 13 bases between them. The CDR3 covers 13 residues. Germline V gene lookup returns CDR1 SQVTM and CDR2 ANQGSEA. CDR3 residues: CSAMGQPNTEAFF. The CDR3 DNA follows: TGCAGCGCTATGGGACAACCGAACACTGAAGCTTTCTTT. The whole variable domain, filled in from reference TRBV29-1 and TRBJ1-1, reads SAVISQKPSRDICQRGTSLTIQCQVDSQVTMMFWYRQQPGQSLTLIATANQGSEATYESGFVIDKFPISRPNLTFSTLTVSNMSPEDSSIYLCSAMGQPNTEAFFGQGTRLTVV.

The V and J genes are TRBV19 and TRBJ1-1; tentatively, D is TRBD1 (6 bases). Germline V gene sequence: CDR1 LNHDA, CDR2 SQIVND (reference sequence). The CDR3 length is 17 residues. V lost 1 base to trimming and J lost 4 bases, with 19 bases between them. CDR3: CASSIVGGTGTGTEAFF. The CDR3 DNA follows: TGTGCCAGTAGTATAGTTGGGGGAACAGGGACCGGCACTGAAGCTTTCTTT.

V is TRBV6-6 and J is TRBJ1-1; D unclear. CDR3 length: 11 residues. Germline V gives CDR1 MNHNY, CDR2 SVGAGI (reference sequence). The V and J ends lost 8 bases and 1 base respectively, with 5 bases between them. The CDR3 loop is CASQKNTEAFF. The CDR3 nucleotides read TGTGCCAGCCAGAAGAACACTGAAGCTTTCTTT.

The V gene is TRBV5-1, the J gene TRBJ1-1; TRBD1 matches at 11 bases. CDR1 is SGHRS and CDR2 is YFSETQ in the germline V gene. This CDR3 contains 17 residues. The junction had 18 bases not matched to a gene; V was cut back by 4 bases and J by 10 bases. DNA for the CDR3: TGCGCCAGCAGCAGCGGACAGGGGGCGTTAATTTTAGAGGCAGCTTTCTTT. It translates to CASSSGQGALILEAAFF.

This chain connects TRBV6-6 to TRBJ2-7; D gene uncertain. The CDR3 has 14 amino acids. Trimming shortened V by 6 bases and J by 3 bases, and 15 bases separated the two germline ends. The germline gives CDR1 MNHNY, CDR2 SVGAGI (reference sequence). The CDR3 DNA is TGTGCCAGCAGCTTCGGGTCGGCCAACTACGAGCAGTACTTC. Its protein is CASSFGSANYEQYF.

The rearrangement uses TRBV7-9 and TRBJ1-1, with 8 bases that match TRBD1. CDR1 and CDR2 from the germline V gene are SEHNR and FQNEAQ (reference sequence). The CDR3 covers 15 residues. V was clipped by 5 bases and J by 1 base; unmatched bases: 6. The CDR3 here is CASSPGQGKNTEAFF. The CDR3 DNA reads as TGTGCCAGCAGCCCAGGACAGGGAAAGAACACTGAAGCTTTCTTT.

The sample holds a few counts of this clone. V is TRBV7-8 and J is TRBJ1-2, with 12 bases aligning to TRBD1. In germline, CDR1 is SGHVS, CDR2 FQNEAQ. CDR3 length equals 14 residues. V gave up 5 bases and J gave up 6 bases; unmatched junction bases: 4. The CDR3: CASSLRDRGHGYTF. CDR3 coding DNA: TGTGCCAGCAGCCTCCGGGACAGGGGGCATGGCTACACCTTC.

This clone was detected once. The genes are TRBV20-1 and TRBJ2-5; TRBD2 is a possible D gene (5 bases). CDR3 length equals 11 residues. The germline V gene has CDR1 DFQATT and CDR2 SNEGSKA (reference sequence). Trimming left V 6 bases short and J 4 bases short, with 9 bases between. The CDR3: CSAYGLETQYF. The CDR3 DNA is TGCAGTGCGTACGGACTAGAGACCCAGTACTTC.

The CDR3 region has the DNA TGTGCCAGCAGCCTCCGGACAGTTGATGAAAAACTGTTTTTT. Amino acids: CASSLRTVDEKLFF. The genes are TRBV7-9 and TRBJ1-4, with TRBD1 as a possible D gene (6 bases). V lost 5 bases and J lost 6, with 13 bases in between. The CDR3 totals 14 residues. CDR1 and CDR2 (germline): SEHNR, FQNEAQ (reference sequence). Using reference TRBV7-9 and TRBJ1-4 for the parts outside the CDR3, the full variable domain is DTGVSQNPRHKITKRGQNVTFRCDPISEHNRLYWYRQTLGQGPEFLTYFQNEAQLEKSRLLSDRFSAERPKGSFSTLEIQRTEQGDSAMYLCASSLRTVDEKLFFGSGTQLSVL.

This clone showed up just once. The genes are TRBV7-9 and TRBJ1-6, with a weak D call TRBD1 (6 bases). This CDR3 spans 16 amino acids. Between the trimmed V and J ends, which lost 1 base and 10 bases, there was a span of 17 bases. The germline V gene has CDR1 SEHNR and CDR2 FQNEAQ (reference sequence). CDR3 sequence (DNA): TGTGCCAGCAGCTTAGTGGTTGGCAGGGGACGGTCACCCCTCCACTTT. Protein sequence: CASSLVVGRGRSPLHF.

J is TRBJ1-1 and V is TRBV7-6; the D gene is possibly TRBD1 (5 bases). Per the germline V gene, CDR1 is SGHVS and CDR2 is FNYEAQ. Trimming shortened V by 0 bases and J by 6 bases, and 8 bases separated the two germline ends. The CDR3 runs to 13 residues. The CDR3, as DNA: TGTGCCAGCAGCTTAGCGGGGGGTTCTGAAGCTTTCTTT. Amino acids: CASSLAGGSEAFF.

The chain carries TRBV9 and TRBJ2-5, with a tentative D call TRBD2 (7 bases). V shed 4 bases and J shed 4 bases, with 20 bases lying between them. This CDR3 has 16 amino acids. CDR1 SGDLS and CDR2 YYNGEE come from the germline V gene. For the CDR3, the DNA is TGTGCCAGCAGCCAGTCTGGGGGGGCGCTTGGAGAGACCCAGTACTTC. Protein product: CASSQSGGALGETQYF.